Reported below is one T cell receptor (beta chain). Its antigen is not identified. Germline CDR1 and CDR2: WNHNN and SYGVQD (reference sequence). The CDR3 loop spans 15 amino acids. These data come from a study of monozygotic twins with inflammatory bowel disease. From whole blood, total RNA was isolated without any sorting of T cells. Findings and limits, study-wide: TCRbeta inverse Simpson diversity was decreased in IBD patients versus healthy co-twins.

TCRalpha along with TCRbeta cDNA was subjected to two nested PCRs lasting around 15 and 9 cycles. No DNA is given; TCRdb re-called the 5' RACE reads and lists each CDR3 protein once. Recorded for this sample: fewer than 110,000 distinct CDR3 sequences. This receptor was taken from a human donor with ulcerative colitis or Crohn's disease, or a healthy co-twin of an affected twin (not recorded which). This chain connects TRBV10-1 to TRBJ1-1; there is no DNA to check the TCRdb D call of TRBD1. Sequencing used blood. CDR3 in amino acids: CASSDTRVLNTEAFF.